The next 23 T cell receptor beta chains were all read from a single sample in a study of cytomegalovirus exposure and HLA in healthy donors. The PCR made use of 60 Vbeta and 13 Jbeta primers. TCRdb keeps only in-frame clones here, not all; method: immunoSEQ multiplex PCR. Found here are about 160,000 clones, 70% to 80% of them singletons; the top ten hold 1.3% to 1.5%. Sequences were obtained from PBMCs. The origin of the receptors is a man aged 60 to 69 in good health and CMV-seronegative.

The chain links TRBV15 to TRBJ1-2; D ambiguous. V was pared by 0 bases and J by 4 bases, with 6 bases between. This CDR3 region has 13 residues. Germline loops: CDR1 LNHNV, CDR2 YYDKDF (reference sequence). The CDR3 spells CATSRDQIYGYTF. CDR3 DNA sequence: TGTGCCACCAGCAGAGATCAGATCTATGGCTACACCTTC.

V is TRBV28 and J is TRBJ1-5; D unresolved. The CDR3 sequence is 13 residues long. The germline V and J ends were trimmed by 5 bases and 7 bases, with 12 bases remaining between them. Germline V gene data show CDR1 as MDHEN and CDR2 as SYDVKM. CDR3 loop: CASSVGLKQPQHF. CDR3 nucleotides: TGTGCCAGCAGTGTCGGACTAAAGCAGCCCCAGCATTTT. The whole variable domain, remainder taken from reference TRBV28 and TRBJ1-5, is DVKVTQSSRYLVKRTGEKVFLECVQDMDHENMFWYRQDPGLGLRLIYFSYDVKMKEKGDIPEGYSVSREKKERFSLILESASTNQTSMYLCASSVGLKQPQHFGDGTRLSIL.

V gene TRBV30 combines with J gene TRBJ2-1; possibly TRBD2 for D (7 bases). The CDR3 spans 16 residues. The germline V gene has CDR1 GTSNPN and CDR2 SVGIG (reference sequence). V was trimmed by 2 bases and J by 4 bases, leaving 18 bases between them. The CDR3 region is CAWSFGGRGLYNEQFF. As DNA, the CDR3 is TGTGCCTGGAGTTTCGGGGGGAGGGGGTTGTACAATGAGCAGTTCTTC.

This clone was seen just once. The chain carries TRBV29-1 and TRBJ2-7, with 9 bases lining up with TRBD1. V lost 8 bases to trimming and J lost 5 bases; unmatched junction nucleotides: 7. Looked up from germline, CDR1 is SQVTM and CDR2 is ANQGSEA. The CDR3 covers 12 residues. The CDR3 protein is CSSQGQGNEQYF. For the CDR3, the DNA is TGCAGCTCCCAGGGACAGGGAAACGAGCAGTACTTC.

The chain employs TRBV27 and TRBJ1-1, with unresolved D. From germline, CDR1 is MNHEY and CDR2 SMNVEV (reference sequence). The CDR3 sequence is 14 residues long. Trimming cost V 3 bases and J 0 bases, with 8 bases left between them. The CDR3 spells CASSFEALNTEAFF. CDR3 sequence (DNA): TGTGCCAGCAGTTTTGAGGCCCTGAACACTGAAGCTTTCTTT.

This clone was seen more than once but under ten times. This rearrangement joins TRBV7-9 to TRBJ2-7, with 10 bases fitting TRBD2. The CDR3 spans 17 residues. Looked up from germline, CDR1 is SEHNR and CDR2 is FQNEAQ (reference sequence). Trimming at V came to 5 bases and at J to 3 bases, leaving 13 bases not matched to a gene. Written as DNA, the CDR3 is TGTGCCAGCAGCCCCAGCGGTCTACTAGCGGGACTCTACGAGCAGTACTTC. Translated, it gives CASSPSGLLAGLYEQYF.

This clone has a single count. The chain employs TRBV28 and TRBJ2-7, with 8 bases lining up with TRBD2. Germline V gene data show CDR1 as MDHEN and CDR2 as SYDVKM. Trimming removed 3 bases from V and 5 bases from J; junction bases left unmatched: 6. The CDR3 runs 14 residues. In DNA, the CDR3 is TGTGCCAGCAGTTTCGTCGGGAGGGCCCACGAGCAGTACTTC. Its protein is CASSFVGRAHEQYF.

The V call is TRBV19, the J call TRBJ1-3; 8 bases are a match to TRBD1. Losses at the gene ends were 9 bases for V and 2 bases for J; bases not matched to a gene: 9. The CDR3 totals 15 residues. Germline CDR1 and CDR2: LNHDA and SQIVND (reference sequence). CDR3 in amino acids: CASSRDRKAGNTIYF. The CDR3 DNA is TGTGCCAGCTCCAGGGACAGGAAGGCTGGAAACACCATATATTTT.

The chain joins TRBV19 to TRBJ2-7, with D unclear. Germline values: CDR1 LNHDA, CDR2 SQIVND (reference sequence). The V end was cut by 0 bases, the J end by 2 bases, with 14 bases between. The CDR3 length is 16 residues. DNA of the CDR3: TGTGCCAGTAGTATAGAGGGTCGCAGCGCGGCCTACGAGCAGTACTTC. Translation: CASSIEGRSAAYEQYF.

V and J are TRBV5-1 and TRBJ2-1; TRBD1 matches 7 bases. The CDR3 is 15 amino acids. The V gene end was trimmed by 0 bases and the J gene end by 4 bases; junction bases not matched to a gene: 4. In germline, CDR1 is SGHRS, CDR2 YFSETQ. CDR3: CASSLGQGGYNEQFF. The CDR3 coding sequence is TGCGCCAGCAGCTTGGGACAGGGTGGGTACAATGAGCAGTTCTTC.

The CDR3 region has the DNA TGTGCCAGCAGTTACGGGAGAAGCAATCAGCCCCAGCATTTT. This translates into CASSYGRSNQPQHF. The genes are TRBV6-5 and TRBJ1-5; D uncertain. The CDR3 covers 14 residues. The V end lost 2 bases, the J end lost 1 base, and 6 bases lay between the germline ends. Germline lookup yields CDR1 MNHEY and CDR2 SVGAGI.

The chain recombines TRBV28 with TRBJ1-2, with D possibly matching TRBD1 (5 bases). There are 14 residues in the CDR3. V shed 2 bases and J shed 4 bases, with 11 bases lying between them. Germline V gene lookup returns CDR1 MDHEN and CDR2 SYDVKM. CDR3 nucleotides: TGTGCCAGCAGTTTAGGCAGGGCCGGCTATGGCTACACCTTC. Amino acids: CASSLGRAGYGYTF.

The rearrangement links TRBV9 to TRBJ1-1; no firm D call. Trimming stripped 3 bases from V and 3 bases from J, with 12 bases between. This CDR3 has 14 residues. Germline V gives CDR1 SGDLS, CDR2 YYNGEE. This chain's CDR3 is CASSAGGWDTEAFF. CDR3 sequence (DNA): TGTGCCAGCAGCGCCGGAGGTTGGGACACTGAAGCTTTCTTT.

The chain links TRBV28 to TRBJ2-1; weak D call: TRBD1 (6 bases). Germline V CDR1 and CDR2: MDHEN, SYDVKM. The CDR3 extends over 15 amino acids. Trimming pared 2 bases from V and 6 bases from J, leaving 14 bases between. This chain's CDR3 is CASSLGGRIGNEQFF. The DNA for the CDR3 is TGTGCCAGCAGTTTAGGGGGCAGGATAGGCAATGAGCAGTTCTTC.

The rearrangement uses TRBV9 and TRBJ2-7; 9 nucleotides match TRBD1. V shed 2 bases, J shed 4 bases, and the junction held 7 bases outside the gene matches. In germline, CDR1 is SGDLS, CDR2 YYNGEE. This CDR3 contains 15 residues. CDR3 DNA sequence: TGTGCCAGCAGCGTTACGGGACAGGGACCTTACGAGCAGTACTTC. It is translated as CASSVTGQGPYEQYF.

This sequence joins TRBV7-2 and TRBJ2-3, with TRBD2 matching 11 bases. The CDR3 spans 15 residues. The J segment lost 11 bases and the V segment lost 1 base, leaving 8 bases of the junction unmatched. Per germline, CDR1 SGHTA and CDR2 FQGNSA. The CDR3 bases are TGTGCCAGCAGCTTAGATAGCGGGGGGGCCGGGAGGCAGTATTTT. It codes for CASSLDSGGAGRQYF.

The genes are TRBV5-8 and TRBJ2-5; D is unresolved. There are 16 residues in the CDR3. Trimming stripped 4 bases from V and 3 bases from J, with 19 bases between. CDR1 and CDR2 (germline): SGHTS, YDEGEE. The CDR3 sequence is CASSQVFAQGKETQYF. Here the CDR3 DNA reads TGTGCCAGCAGCCAGGTTTTTGCCCAAGGCAAAGAGACCCAGTACTTC.

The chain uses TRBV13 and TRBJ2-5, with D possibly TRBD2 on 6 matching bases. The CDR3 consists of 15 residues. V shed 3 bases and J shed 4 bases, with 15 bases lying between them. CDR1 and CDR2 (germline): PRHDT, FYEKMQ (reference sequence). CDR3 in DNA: TGTGCCAGCAGCTTGGGGGGTACCTTGGGAGAGACCCAGTACTTC. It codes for CASSLGGTLGETQYF.

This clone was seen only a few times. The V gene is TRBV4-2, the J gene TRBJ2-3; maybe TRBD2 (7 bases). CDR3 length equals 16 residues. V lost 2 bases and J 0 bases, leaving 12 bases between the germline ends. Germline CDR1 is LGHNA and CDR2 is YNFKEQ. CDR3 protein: CASSQQQGGSTDTQYF. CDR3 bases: TGTGCCAGCAGCCAACAACAGGGAGGGAGCACAGATACGCAGTATTTT.

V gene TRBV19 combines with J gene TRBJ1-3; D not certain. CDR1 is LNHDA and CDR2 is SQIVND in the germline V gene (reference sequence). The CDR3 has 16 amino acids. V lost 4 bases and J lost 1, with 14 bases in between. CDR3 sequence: CASSTLLSTSGNTIYF. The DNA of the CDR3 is TGTGCCAGTAGTACCTTACTTTCGACTTCTGGAAACACCATATATTTT.

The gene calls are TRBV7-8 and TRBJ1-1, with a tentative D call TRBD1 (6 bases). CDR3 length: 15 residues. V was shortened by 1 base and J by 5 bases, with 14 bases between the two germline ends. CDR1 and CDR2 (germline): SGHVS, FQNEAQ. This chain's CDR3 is CASSLVGLTGTEAFF. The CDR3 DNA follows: TGTGCCAGCAGCTTAGTTGGGTTAACAGGGACTGAAGCTTTCTTT.

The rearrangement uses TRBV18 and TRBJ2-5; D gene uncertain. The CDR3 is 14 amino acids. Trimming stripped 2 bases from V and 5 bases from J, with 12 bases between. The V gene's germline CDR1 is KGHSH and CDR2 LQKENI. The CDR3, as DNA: TGTGCCAGCTCACCATACCAGCAGGCGGAGACCCAGTACTTC. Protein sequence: CASSPYQQAETQYF. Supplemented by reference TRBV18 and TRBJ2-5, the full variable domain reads NAGVMQNPRHLVRRRGQEARLRCSPMKGHSHVYWYRQLPEEGLKFMVYLQKENIIDESGMPKERFSAEFPKEGPSILRIQQVVRGDSAAYFCASSPYQQAETQYFGPGTRLLVL.

This chain's CDR3 is CASSFLQVQFF. The CDR3 coding sequence is TGTGCCAGCAGCTTCTTACAGGTGCAGTTCTTC. The V call is TRBV7-2, the J call TRBJ2-1; D is possibly TRBD1 (5 bases). Deletions cut 3 bases from V and 12 bases from J, with 9 bases between. The germline CDR1 and CDR2 sequences are SGHTA and FQGNSA. This CDR3 comprises 11 residues.